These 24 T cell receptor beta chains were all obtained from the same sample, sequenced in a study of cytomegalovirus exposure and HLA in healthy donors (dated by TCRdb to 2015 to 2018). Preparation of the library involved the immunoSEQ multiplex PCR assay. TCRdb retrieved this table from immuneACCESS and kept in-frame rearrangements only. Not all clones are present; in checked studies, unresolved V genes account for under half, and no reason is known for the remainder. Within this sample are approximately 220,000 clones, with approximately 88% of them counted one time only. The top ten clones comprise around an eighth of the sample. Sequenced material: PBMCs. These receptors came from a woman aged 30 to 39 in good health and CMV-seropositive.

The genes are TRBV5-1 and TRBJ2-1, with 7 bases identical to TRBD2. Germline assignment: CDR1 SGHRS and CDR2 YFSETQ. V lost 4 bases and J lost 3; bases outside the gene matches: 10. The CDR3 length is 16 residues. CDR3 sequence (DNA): TGCGCCAGCAGCCCCCCACGGAGCGGGATCTACAATGAGCAGTTCTTC. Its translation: CASSPPRSGIYNEQFF.

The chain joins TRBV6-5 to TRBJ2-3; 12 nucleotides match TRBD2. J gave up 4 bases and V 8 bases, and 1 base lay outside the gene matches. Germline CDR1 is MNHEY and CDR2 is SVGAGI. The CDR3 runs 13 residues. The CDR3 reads CASGTSGSDTQYF. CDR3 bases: TGTGCCAGCGGGACTAGCGGGTCAGATACGCAGTATTTT.

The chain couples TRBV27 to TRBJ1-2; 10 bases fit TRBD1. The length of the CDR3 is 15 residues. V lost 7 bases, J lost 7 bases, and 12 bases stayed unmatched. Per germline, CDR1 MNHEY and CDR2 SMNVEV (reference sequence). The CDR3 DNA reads TGTGCCAGCACCTCAAGGGGACAGGGGTCGATTGGCTACACCTTC. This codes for CASTSRGQGSIGYTF.

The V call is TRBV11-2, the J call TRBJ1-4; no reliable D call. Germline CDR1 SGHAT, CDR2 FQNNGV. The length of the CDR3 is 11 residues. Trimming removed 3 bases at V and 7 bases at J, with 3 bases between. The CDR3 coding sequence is TGTGCCAGCAGCTTGGGTGAAAAACTGTTTTTT. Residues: CASSLGEKLFF.

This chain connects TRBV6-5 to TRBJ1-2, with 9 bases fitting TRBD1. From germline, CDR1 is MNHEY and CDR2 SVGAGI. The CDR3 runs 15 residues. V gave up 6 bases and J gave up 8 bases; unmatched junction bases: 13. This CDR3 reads CASRRGTGLRQGYTF. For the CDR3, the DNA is TGTGCCAGCAGGAGAGGGACAGGGCTCCGACAAGGCTACACCTTC.

CDR3 in amino acids: CASSLGQGYTF. As DNA, the CDR3 is TGTGCCAGCAGCTTAGGGCAAGGCTACACCTTC. The chain links TRBV11-2 to TRBJ1-2; D remains unclear. Germline loops: CDR1 SGHAT, CDR2 FQNNGV. Trimming stripped 1 base from V and 8 bases from J, with 5 bases between. The CDR3 is made up of 11 amino acids.

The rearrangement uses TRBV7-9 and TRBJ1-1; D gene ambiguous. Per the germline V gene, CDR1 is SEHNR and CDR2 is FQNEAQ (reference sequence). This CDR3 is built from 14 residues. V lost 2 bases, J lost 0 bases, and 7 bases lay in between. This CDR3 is CASSLIQVNTEAFF. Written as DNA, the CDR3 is TGTGCCAGCAGCTTAATCCAGGTGAACACTGAAGCTTTCTTT.

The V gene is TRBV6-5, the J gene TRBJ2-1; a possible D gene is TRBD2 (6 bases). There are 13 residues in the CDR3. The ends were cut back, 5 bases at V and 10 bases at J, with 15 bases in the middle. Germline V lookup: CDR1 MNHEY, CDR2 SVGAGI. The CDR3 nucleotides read TGTGCCAGCAGTCCTCTTTCACGGGAGGAGCAGTTCTTC. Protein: CASSPLSREEQFF.

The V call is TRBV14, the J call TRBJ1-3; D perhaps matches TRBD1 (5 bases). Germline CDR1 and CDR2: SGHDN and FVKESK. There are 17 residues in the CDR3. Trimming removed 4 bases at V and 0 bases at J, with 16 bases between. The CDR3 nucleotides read TGTGCCAGCAGCCGGGGCGGAAAGATTAGCTCTGGAAACACCATATATTTT. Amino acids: CASSRGGKISSGNTIYF. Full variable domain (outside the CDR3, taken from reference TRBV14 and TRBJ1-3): EAGVTQFPSHSVIEKGQTVTLRCDPISGHDNLYWYRRVMGKEIKFLLHFVKESKQDESGMPNNRFLAERTGGTYSTLKVQPAELEDSGVYFCASSRGGKISSGNTIYFGEGSWLTVV.

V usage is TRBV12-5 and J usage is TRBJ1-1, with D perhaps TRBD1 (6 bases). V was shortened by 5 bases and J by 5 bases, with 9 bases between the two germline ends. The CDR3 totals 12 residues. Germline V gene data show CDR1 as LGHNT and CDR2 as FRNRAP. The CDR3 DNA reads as TGTGCTAGTGGTGAGGGGGAGACTGAAGCTTTCTTT. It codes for CASGEGETEAFF.

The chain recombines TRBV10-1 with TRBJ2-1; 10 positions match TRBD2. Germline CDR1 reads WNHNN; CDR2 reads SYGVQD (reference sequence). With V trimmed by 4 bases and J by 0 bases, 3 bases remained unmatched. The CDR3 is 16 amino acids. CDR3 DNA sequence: TGCGCCAGCAGTGGGACTAGCGGCTTCTCCTACAATGAGCAGTTCTTC. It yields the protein CASSGTSGFSYNEQFF.

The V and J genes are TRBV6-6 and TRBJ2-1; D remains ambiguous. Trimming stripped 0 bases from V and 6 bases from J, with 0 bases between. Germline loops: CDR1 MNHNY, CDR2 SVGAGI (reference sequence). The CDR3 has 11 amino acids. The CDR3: CASSYSNEQFF. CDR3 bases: TGTGCCAGCAGTTACTCCAATGAGCAGTTCTTC.

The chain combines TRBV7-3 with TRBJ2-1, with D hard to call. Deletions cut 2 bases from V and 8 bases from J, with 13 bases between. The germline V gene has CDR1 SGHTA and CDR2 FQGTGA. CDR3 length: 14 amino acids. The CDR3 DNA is TGTGCCAGCAGCTTACTTGGCAGTGGGGATGAGCAGTTCTTC. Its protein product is CASSLLGSGDEQFF.

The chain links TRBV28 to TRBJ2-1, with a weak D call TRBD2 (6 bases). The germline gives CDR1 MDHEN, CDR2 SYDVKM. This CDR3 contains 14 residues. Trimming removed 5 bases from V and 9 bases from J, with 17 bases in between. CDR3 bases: TGTGCCAGCAGTCCCGGGACTGATTTGAGTGAGCAGTTCTTC. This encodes CASSPGTDLSEQFF.

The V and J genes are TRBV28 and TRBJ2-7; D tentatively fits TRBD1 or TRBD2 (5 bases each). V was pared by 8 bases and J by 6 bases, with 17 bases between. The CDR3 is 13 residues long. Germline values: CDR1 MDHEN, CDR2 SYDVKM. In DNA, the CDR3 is TGTGCCAGCGCCCCGGGGCCAGGGCGCGAGCAGTACTTC. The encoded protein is CASAPGPGREQYF.

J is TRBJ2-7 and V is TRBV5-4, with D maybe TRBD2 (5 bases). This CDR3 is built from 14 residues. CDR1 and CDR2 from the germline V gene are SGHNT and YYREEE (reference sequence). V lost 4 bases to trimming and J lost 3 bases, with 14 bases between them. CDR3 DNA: TGTGCCAGCAGCCCTAGCTCTGAAAGCTACGAGCAGTACTTC. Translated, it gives CASSPSSESYEQYF.

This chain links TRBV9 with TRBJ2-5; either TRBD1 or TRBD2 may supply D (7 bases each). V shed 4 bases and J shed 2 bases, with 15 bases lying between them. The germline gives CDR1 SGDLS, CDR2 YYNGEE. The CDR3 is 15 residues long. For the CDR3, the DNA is TGTGCCAGCAGCCCAGGGGGAGGGTCACAAGAGACCCAGTACTTC. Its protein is CASSPGGGSQETQYF.

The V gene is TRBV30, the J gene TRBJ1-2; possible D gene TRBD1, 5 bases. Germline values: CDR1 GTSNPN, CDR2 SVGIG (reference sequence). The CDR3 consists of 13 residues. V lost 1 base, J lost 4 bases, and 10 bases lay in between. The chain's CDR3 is CAWSGVGVYGYTF. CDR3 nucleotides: TGTGCCTGGAGTGGGGTAGGGGTCTATGGCTACACCTTC.

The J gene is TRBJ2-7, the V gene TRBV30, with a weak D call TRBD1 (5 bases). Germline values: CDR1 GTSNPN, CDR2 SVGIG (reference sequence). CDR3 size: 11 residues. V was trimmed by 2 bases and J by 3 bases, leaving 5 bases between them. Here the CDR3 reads CAWSTGYEQYF. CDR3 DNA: TGTGCCTGGAGTACAGGCTACGAGCAGTACTTC.

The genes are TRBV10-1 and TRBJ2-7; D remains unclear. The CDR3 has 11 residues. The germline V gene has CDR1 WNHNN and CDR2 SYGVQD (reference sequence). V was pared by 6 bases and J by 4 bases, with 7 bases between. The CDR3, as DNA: TGCGCCAGCAGCGATAGTTACGAGCAGTACTTC. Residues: CASSDSYEQYF.

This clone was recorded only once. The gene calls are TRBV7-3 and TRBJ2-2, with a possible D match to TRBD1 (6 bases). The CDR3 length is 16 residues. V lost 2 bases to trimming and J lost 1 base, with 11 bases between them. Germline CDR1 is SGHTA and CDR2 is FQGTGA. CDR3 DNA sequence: TGTGCCAGCAGCTTATCCGGGACAAGGAACACCGGGGAGCTGTTTTTT. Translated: CASSLSGTRNTGELFF.

The CDR3 DNA sequence: TGCGCCAGCAGCCAAACAGGGCGCGAGGCTTTCTTT. Protein product: CASSQTGREAFF. This sequence joins TRBV4-1 and TRBJ1-1; tentative D call: TRBD1 (6 bases). Germline V CDR1 and CDR2: MGHRA, YSYEKL. The ends were cut back, 2 bases at V and 11 bases at J, with 12 bases in the middle. This CDR3 has 12 amino acids.

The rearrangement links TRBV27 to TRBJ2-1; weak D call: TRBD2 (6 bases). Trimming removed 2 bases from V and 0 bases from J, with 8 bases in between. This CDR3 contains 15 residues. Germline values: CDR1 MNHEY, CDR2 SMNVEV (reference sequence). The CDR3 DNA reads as TGTGCCAGCAGTTTAGGGAGGACCTCCTACAATGAGCAGTTCTTC. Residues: CASSLGRTSYNEQFF.

CDR3 region: CASSLSTDNTGELFF. In DNA, the CDR3 is TGTGCCAGCAGTTTATCAACAGATAACACCGGGGAGCTGTTTTTT. The rearrangement uses TRBV28 and TRBJ2-2; D is unclear. Looked up from germline, CDR1 is MDHEN and CDR2 is SYDVKM. V lost 1 base, J lost 2 bases, and 8 bases lay in between. The CDR3 has 15 residues.